Following are 14 T cell receptor beta chains from one sample sequenced in a study of PD-1 blockade in classical Hodgkin lymphoma. The assay was immunoSEQ multiplex PCR, and TCRdb's table has in-frame clones only and misses some. The sample consists of about 50,000 clones, approximately 73% of them appearing once. All patients relapsed after autologous stem cell transplantation, and brentuximab vedotin exposure varied. The sequences come from peripheral blood mononuclear cells (PBMCs), collected before the second cycle of nivolumab. Source of these receptors: a human donor with classical Hodgkin lymphoma.

The rearrangement joins TRBV7-3 to TRBJ1-3, with 7 bases fitting TRBD1. Per the germline V gene, CDR1 is SGHTA and CDR2 is FQGTGA. This CDR3 has 16 amino acids. V shed 4 bases, J shed 0 bases, and the junction held 6 bases outside the gene matches. CDR3: CASSSQGTGSGNTIYF. For the CDR3, the DNA is TGTGCCAGCAGCTCACAGGGGACCGGCTCTGGAAACACCATATATTTT.

V usage is TRBV19 and J usage is TRBJ1-2; a possible D gene is TRBD1 (5 bases). The CDR3 spans 19 residues. V was trimmed by 6 bases and J by 7 bases, leaving 33 bases between them. Germline CDR1 and CDR2: LNHDA and SQIVND (reference sequence). The CDR3 loop reads CASSVGPISTATRGFGYTF. As DNA, the CDR3 is TGTGCCAGTAGCGTGGGCCCAATTTCAACCGCGACAAGGGGATTTGGCTACACCTTC.

This rearrangement joins TRBV6-6 to TRBJ1-1; a weak D match, TRBD1 (5 bases). Between the trimmed V and J ends, which lost 0 bases and 7 bases, there was a span of 15 bases. From germline, CDR1 is MNHNY and CDR2 SVGAGI (reference sequence). CDR3 length equals 15 residues. The CDR3 region has the DNA TGTGCCAGCAGTTACTCGAATAACAGGCCTTTTGAAGCTTTCTTT. Protein sequence: CASSYSNNRPFEAFF.

In the case of this clone: This sample also contains other DNA sequences that code for the same CDR3. The chain couples TRBV10-2 to TRBJ2-7; 10 bases map to TRBD2. This CDR3 has 13 residues. Germline values: CDR1 WSHSY, CDR2 SAAADI. The V segment lost 10 bases and the J segment 2 bases; nucleotides outside the gene matches: 5. The CDR3 DNA is TGCGCCACCCTAGCGGGAGTGACCTACGAGCAGTACTTC. Translating it yields CATLAGVTYEQYF.

The V call is TRBV12-5, the J call TRBJ2-1; 10 bases map to TRBD1. The J segment lost 13 bases and the V segment lost 5 bases, leaving 8 bases of the junction unmatched. The V gene's germline CDR1 is LGHNT and CDR2 FRNRAP. The CDR3 consists of 13 residues. The CDR3 region has the DNA TGTGCTAGTGGTCCATCGGACAGGGGGGCACAGTTCTTC. It specifies CASGPSDRGAQFF.

This chain links TRBV27 with TRBJ2-3; 8 bases agree with TRBD1. From germline, CDR1 is MNHEY and CDR2 SMNVEV (reference sequence). This CDR3 has 16 amino acids. Trimming at V came to 4 bases and at J to 3 bases, leaving 9 bases not matched to a gene. The CDR3 protein is CASSSKRTGRTDTQYF. The DNA of the CDR3 is TGTGCCAGCAGTTCCAAACGGACAGGGAGGACAGATACGCAGTATTTT.

The chain recombines TRBV7-2 with TRBJ2-5; 8 bases agree with TRBD2. Germline CDR1 SGHTA, CDR2 FQGNSA. The V segment lost 3 bases and the J segment 6 bases; nucleotides outside the gene matches: 3. The CDR3 totals 13 residues. CDR3 DNA sequence: TGTGCCAGCAGCTTGGGACTAGGGAAGACCCAGTACTTC. Amino acids: CASSLGLGKTQYF.

V usage is TRBV7-6 and J usage is TRBJ2-7; D remains ambiguous. This CDR3 has 14 residues. Between the trimmed V and J ends, which lost 5 bases and 1 base, there was a span of 12 bases. Germline values: CDR1 SGHVS, CDR2 FNYEAQ. The CDR3 loop is CASSLTDVSYEQYF. CDR3 nucleotide sequence: TGTGCCAGCAGCCTCACGGATGTTTCCTACGAGCAGTACTTC.

The chain is built from TRBV7-6 and TRBJ2-7; 7 bases agree with TRBD2. V lost 0 bases and J lost 2; bases outside the gene matches: 4. This CDR3 is built from 15 residues. The germline V gene encodes CDR1 SGHVS and CDR2 FNYEAQ. As DNA, the CDR3 is TGTGCCAGCAGCTTAGCCCTAGCGGTTGCCTACGAGCAGTACTTC. Amino acid sequence: CASSLALAVAYEQYF.

V and J are TRBV29-1 and TRBJ1-2; the match to TRBD1 covers 8 bases. The trim removed 2 bases at V and 4 bases at J, leaving 9 bases unmatched. The CDR3 has 15 amino acids. Germline assignment: CDR1 SQVTM and CDR2 ANQGSEA. The CDR3 coding sequence is TGCAGCGTTGAACCCCAGGGGGCTTTTCCCTATGGCTACACCTTC. The encoded protein is CSVEPQGAFPYGYTF. Drawing the rest from reference TRBV29-1 and TRBJ1-2, the complete variable domain is SAVISQKPSRDICQRGTSLTIQCQVDSQVTMMFWYRQQPGQSLTLIATANQGSEATYESGFVIDKFPISRPNLTFSTLTVSNMSPEDSSIYLCSVEPQGAFPYGYTFGSGTRLTVV.

This clone occurred once. The chain carries TRBV6-1 and TRBJ1-1; no clear D. The V end lost 2 bases, the J end lost 0 bases, and 10 bases lay between the germline ends. This CDR3 spans 15 amino acids. The germline CDR1 and CDR2 sequences are MNHNS and SASEGT. The CDR3 nucleotides read TGTGCCAGCAGTGAATGGGTCTACATGAACACTGAAGCTTTCTTT. Translating it yields CASSEWVYMNTEAFF.

Remarks on this clone: Other DNA sequences within the sample encode an identical CDR3. The CDR3 sequence: CASSWGRGGNTIYF. CDR3 sequence (DNA): TGTGCCAGCAGTTGGGGAAGGGGTGGAAACACCATATATTTT. This chain joins TRBV28 and TRBJ1-3; maybe TRBD1 (5 bases). Germline values: CDR1 MDHEN, CDR2 SYDVKM. This CDR3 spans 14 amino acids. The ends were cut back, 4 bases at V and 3 bases at J, with 10 bases in the middle.

In its sample, this clone was seen a few times. The chain carries TRBV28 and TRBJ1-5; perhaps TRBD1 as D (5 bases). The germline V gene encodes CDR1 MDHEN and CDR2 SYDVKM. The CDR3 contains 15 residues. V lost 3 bases and J 3 bases, leaving 12 bases between the germline ends. Written as DNA, the CDR3 is TGTGCCAGCAGTTTCGGAGACAGAGACAATCAGCCCCAGCATTTT. Translation: CASSFGDRDNQPQHF.

The gene calls are TRBV28 and TRBJ1-6; 10 bases align to TRBD1. J lost 12 bases, V lost 5 bases, and 7 bases had no gene match. Germline CDR1 reads MDHEN; CDR2 reads SYDVKM. CDR3 length equals 14 residues. The CDR3 DNA reads TGTGCCAGCAGTCTACCGGACAGGGGGAAACCCCTCCACTTT. It specifies CASSLPDRGKPLHF. Supplemented by reference TRBV28 and TRBJ1-6, the full variable domain reads DVKVTQSSRYLVKRTGEKVFLECVQDMDHENMFWYRQDPGLGLRLIYFSYDVKMKEKGDIPEGYSVSREKKERFSLILESASTNQTSMYLCASSLPDRGKPLHFGNGTRLTVT.